The 6 T cell receptor beta chains in this list originate from one sample, sequenced in a study of monozygotic twins with inflammatory bowel disease. Each CDR3 protein gets one entry in TCRdb, which reprocessed the 5' RACE reads and gives no DNA. In all, the sample yields approximately 160,000 distinct CDR3 sequences. What was sequenced was blood. The receptor source for this set is a human donor with ulcerative colitis or Crohn's disease, or a healthy co-twin of an affected twin (not recorded which).

The V and J genes are TRBV7-2 and TRBJ2-5. Germline V lookup: CDR1 SGHTA, CDR2 FQGNSA. The CDR3 totals 15 residues. This CDR3 is CASSPQTRFQETQYF.

The rearrangement uses TRBV28 and TRBJ2-1. The CDR3 sequence is 12 residues long. CDR1 is MDHEN, CDR2 SYDVKM, per germline. The CDR3 loop is CASSLGQAEQFF.

The CDR3 loop is CASSYVGQGASPLHF. This chain joins TRBV6-5 and TRBJ1-6; TCRdb's D call, TRBD1, is unchecked because there is no DNA. The CDR3 length is 15 residues. Germline CDR1 is MNHEY and CDR2 is SVGAGI.

J is TRBJ2-4 and V is TRBV6-1; TCRdb selects TRBD2, and the lack of DNA leaves this call unchecked. This CDR3 spans 14 amino acids. Germline V lookup: CDR1 MNHNS, CDR2 SASEGT. The CDR3 protein is CASTSSAGVDIQYF.

The chain is built from TRBV24-1 and TRBJ2-1; TCRdb's D call, TRBD1, is unchecked because there is no DNA. Germline V gene sequence: CDR1 KGHDR, CDR2 SFDVKD. The CDR3 has 21 amino acids. This chain's CDR3 is CATSDGGLARGQTSSYNEQFF.

This rearrangement joins TRBV20-1 to TRBJ2-2. The CDR3 spans 14 residues. Germline V gene lookup returns CDR1 DFQATT and CDR2 SNEGSKA (reference sequence). The CDR3 is CSASEGSSTGELFF.